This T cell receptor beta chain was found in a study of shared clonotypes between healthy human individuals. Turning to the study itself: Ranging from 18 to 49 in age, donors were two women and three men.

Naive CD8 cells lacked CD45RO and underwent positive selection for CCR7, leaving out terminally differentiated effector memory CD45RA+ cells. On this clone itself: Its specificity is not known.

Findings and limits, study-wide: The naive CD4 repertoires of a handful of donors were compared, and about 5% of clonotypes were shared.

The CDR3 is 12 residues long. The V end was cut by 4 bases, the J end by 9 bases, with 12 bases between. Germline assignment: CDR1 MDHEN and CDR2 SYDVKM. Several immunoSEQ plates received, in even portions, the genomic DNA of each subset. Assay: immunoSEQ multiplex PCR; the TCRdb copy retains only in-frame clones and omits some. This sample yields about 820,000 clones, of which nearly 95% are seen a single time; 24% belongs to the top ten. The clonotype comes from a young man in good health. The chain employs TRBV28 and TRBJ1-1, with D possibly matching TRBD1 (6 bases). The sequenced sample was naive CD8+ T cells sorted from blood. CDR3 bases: TGTGCCAGCAGTTCAGGACAGAAGAAAGCTTTCTTT. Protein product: CASSSGQKKAFF.